This TCR beta chain comes out of a study of cytomegalovirus exposure and HLA in healthy donors. The CDR3 covers 16 residues. The germline V gene has CDR1 MNHNS and CDR2 SASEGT. Researchers ran the PCR with 60 Vbeta and 13 Jbeta primers. Generated by immunoSEQ multiplex PCR, the TCRdb table keeps only in-frame clones and is missing some. Of about 190,000 clones listed, about four fifths are singletons. This sequence joins TRBV6-1 and TRBJ2-5, with D perhaps matching TRBD2 (7 bases). TRBJ2-7 explains the end of the DNA better; the J call may be wrong. The sequencing sample was made of PBMCs. This TCR was sampled from a woman between 18 and 29 years old in good health and CMV-seronegative. The CDR3 sequence is CASSDYGGPSPYEQYF. As DNA, the CDR3 is TGTGCCAGCAGTGATTACGGGGGGCCCTCCCCCTACGAGCAGTACTTC.